This passage covers 12 T cell receptor beta chains from one sample sequenced in a study of blood T cells in healthy people across ages. Primed by a sample-barcoded 5' primer and a J-beta primer mix, a second PCR proceeded for 7 to 11 cycles. One entry per CDR3 protein results from TCRdb running MiXCR on the 5' RACE reads. The sample holds roughly 730,000 distinct CDR3 sequences, more than 50% seen once. Specimen: blood. Receptor source: a man in his forties in good health.

The chain is built from TRBV20-1 and TRBJ1-2; TRBD1 matches at 9 bases. This CDR3 has 15 residues. Unmatched junction bases numbered 8, after V lost 4 bases and J lost 2 bases. Germline CDR1 and CDR2: DFQATT and SNEGSKA (reference sequence). The DNA of the CDR3 is TGCAGTGCTACTAACGACAGGGGGATAAACTATGGCTACACCTTC. Its protein is CSATNDRGINYGYTF.

The genes are TRBV15 and TRBJ2-5; 9 bases are shared with TRBD2. The CDR3 extends over 14 amino acids. The germline V gene has CDR1 LNHNV and CDR2 YYDKDF (reference sequence). Losses at the gene ends were 7 bases for V and 11 bases for J; bases not matched to a gene: 14. This CDR3 reads CATTEGLAFPEQYF. The DNA of the CDR3 is TGTGCCACCACAGAGGGACTAGCTTTTCCTGAGCAGTACTTC.

The chain employs TRBV7-2 and TRBJ2-7, with 9 bases matching TRBD1. Germline V gene lookup returns CDR1 SGHTA and CDR2 FQGNSA. Germline trimming cut 2 bases from V and 3 bases from J; bases unmatched to any gene: 2. CDR3 length equals 14 residues. The CDR3 loop is CASSLRTGDYEQYF. The CDR3 DNA is TGTGCCAGCAGCTTACGGACAGGGGACTACGAGCAGTACTTC.

Only a few counts were recorded for this clonotype. The V gene is TRBV10-3, the J gene TRBJ2-5; 7 positions agree with TRBD1. The CDR3 is 13 amino acids. Germline CDR1 and CDR2: ENHRY and SYGVKD. Trimming took 3 bases from V and 5 from J; bases not matched to a gene: 3. CDR3 region: CAISDPRGETQYF. CDR3 sequence (DNA): TGTGCCATCAGTGACCCCAGGGGGGAGACCCAGTACTTC.

The chain has TRBV28 and TRBJ2-7; D might be TRBD1 (6 bases). V was cut by 6 bases and J by 2 bases, with 14 bases left in between. Germline V gives CDR1 MDHEN, CDR2 SYDVKM. The CDR3 covers 14 residues. CDR3 amino acids: CASRSTGDPYEQYF. The CDR3 DNA sequence: TGTGCCAGCAGATCGACAGGAGACCCCTACGAGCAGTACTTC.

V and J are TRBV6-1 and TRBJ2-6; D is perhaps TRBD1 (5 bases). Germline V gene lookup returns CDR1 MNHNS and CDR2 SASEGT. With 6 bases removed from V and 2 bases from J, the gap between germline ends came to 11 bases. The CDR3 has 15 amino acids. The CDR3 here is CASRPGRAGANVLTF. Here the CDR3 DNA reads TGTGCCAGCAGACCTGGCAGGGCTGGGGCCAACGTCCTGACTTTC.

The chain combines TRBV5-4 with TRBJ2-7; the match to TRBD1 covers 12 bases. Germline values: CDR1 SGHNT, CDR2 YYREEE (reference sequence). The CDR3 extends over 18 amino acids. J was trimmed by 0 bases and V by 4 bases; bases with no gene match: 11. In DNA, the CDR3 is TGTGCCAGCAGCCCACCGGGACAGGGGGCTACGAGCTCCTACGAGCAGTACTTC. Protein: CASSPPGQGATSSYEQYF.

This chain links TRBV10-3 with TRBJ2-7, with a tentative D call TRBD2 (5 bases). The V and J ends lost 7 bases and 6 bases respectively, with 22 bases between them. Per germline, CDR1 ENHRY and CDR2 SYGVKD. This CDR3 contains 15 residues. The CDR3 loop reads CAITSTQTRSLEQYF. CDR3 in DNA: TGTGCCATCACATCAACCCAAACTAGATCCCTCGAGCAGTACTTC.

The chain has TRBV7-3 and TRBJ1-1; D call uncertain. Germline loops: CDR1 SGHTA, CDR2 FQGTGA. V lost 6 bases, J lost 5 bases, and 16 bases lay in between. This CDR3 is built from 14 residues. As DNA, the CDR3 is TGTGCCAGCAGGAGATCGGACGGCGATACTGAAGCTTTCTTT. It specifies CASRRSDGDTEAFF. Full variable domain (remainder filled in from reference TRBV7-3 and TRBJ1-1): GAGVSQTPSNKVTEKGKYVELRCDPISGHTALYWYRQSLGQGPEFLIYFQGTGAADDSGLPNDRFFAVRPEGSVSTLKIQRTERGDSAVYLCASRRSDGDTEAFFGQGTRLTVV.

This clonotype was observed many times. This chain connects TRBV7-2 to TRBJ2-3; the D call may be TRBD1 or TRBD2 (7 bases each). This CDR3 is built from 16 residues. Trimming stripped 5 bases from V and 1 base from J, with 16 bases between. CDR1 is SGHTA, CDR2 FQGNSA, per germline. The CDR3 reads CASSAQGRVGTDTQYF. In DNA, the CDR3 is TGTGCCAGCAGCGCACAGGGGAGGGTGGGCACAGATACGCAGTATTTT.

In its sample, this clonotype was seen a few times. This sequence joins TRBV20-1 and TRBJ2-7; unclear D gene. The CDR3 extends over 12 amino acids. Looked up from germline, CDR1 is DFQATT and CDR2 is SNEGSKA (reference sequence). Trimming shortened V by 1 base and J by 2 bases, and 6 bases separated the two germline ends. CDR3 sequence (DNA): TGCAGTGCTAGAGGCCTGACCTACGAGCAGTACTTC. It encodes CSARGLTYEQYF.

The J gene is TRBJ2-7, the V gene TRBV29-1; weak D call: TRBD2 (5 bases). The V end lost 3 bases, the J end lost 3 bases, and 9 bases lay between the germline ends. Germline V gene data show CDR1 as SQVTM and CDR2 as ANQGSEA. The CDR3 loop spans 12 amino acids. CDR3 nucleotides: TGCAGCGTTGAGGCCGGGAACTACGAGCAGTACTTC. It specifies CSVEAGNYEQYF.